This entry is about one T cell receptor beta chain. The antigen is undetermined. CDR1 and CDR2 (germline): SGHKS, YYEKEE (reference sequence). The length of the CDR3 is 11 residues. V lost 0 bases and J 8 bases, leaving 5 bases between the germline ends. TCRdb's copy holds only in-frame clones and misses some; the assay was immunoSEQ multiplex PCR. The profile covers fewer than 200,000 clones, with roughly 90% appearing a single time and 1.5% to 2% taken by the ten largest. The data originate from a study of T cell responses to AZD1222 COVID-19 vaccine. Study conclusions and caveats: A mostly white British donor set with more females was recruited, and clonal diversity was possibly underestimated.

The chain is built from TRBV5-5 and TRBJ1-2; no firm D call. Specimen: peripheral blood, collected 28 days after the second AZD1222 dose. The receptor's source is an adult who received the AZD1222 COVID-19 vaccine. This CDR3 reads CASSLGTGYTF. The CDR3, as DNA: TGTGCCAGCAGCTTGGGAACAGGCTACACCTTC.